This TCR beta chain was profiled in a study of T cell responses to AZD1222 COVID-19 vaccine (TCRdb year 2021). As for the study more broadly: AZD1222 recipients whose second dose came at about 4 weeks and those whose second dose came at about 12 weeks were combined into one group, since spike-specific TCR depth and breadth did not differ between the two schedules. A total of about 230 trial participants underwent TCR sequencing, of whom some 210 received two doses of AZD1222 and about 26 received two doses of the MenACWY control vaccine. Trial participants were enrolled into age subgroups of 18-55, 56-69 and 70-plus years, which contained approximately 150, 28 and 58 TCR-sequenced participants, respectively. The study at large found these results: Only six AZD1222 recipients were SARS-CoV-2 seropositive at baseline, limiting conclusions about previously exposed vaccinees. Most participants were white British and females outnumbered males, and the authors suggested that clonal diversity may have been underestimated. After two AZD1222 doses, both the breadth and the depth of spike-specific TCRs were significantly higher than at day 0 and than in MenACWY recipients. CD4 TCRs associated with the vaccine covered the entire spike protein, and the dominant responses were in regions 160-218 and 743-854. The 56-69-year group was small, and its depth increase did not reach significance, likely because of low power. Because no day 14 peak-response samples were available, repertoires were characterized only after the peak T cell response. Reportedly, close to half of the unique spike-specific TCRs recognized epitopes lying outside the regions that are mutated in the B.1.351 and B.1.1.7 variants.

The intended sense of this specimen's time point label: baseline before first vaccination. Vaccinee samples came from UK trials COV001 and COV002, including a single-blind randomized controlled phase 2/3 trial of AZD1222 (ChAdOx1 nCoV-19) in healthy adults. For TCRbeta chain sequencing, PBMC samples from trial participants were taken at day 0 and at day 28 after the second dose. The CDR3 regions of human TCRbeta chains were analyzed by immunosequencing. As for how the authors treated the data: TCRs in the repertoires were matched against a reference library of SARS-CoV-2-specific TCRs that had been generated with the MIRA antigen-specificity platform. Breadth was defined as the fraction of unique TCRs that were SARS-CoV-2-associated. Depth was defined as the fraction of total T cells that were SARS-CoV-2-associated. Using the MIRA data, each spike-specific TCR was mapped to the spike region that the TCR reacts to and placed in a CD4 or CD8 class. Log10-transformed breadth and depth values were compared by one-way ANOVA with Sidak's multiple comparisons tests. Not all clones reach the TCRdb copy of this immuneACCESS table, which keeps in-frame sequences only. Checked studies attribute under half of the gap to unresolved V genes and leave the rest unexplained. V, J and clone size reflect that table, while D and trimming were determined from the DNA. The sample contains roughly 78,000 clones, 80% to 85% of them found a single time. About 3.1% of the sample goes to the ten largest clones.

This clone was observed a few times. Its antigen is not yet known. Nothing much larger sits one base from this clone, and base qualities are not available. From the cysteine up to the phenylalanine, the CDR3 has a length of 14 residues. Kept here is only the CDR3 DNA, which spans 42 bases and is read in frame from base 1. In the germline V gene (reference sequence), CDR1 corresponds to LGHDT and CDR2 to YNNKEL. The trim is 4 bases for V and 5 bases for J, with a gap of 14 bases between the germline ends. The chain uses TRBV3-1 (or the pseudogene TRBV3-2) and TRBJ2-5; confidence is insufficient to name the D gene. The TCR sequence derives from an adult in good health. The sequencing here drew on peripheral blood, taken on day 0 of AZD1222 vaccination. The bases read TGTGCCAGCAGCCCCCCTAGTGCCCGCGAGACCCAGTACTTC. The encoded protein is CASSPPSARETQYF.